This is a list of T cell receptor beta chains from one sample in a study of T cell responses to AZD1222 COVID-19 vaccine. Assay used: immunoSEQ multiplex PCR; TCRdb lists only in-frame clones, some missing. This table has around 65,000 clones, over 80% appearing once. This specimen consisted of peripheral blood, obtained 28 days after the second AZD1222 dose. The source is an adult who received the AZD1222 COVID-19 vaccine. CDR3s include the opening cysteine and the closing phenylalanine or tryptophan. A D gene is named only where the DNA matches it firmly. Only part of the rows carry a size: once, few, many, or a class if the clone is expanded.

>TRBD1|TRBV18|.|TRBJ1-6
CASSPKQGAGSPLHF
>TRBD2|TRBV5-1|.|TRBJ2-5
CASTSTSDKETQYF
>.|TRBV18|.|TRBJ1-5
CASSPSQGWESGQHF
>TRBD1|TRBV5-4|.|TRBJ2-5
CASSSNPTGEETQYF
>.|TRBV7-9|.|TRBJ1-2
CASSLSTDYGYTF
>.|TRBV4-1|.|TRBJ1-1
CASSLRDSWNTEAFF
>.|TRBV7-9|few|TRBJ1-6
CASRMEIGSPLHF
>.|TRBV4-1|.|TRBJ2-1
CASSQPPGSSYNEQFF
>.|TRBV7-9|.|TRBJ2-7
CASSLGRAALSEQYF
>TRBD1|TRBV6-1|.|TRBJ1-2
CASSEGQGAHGYTF
>.|TRBV6-1|.|TRBJ2-4
CASSELVSVSLAKNIQYF
>.|TRBV14|.|TRBJ1-6
CASSQAQGPNSPLHF